This T cell receptor (beta chain) was identified during a study of shared clonotypes between healthy human individuals. The repertoire was sequenced with immunoSEQ multiplex PCR; TCRdb's copy has only in-frame clones and lacks some. This table holds roughly 770,000 clones, 96% found once. Positively selected for CCR7, the CD45RO-negative cells used as naive CD8 cells excluded terminally differentiated effector memory CD45RA+ cells. The sequenced material came from naive CD8+ T cells sorted from blood. This sequence originates from a young man in good health.

The CDR3 DNA is TGTGCCAGCAGTGAAGGGCGAGGAACGAATGAGCAGTTCTTC. Protein sequence: CASSEGRGTNEQFF. The rearrangement joins TRBV2 to TRBJ2-1, with no clear D. Germline values: CDR1 SNHLY, CDR2 FYNNEI. This CDR3 is built from 14 residues. V lost 1 base and J 7 bases, leaving 11 bases between the germline ends.